A single sample gave rise to the 29 T cell receptor beta chains below, sequenced in a study of T cell responses to AZD1222 COVID-19 vaccine. Here immunoSEQ multiplex PCR was the method, and the copy in TCRdb shows in-frame clones only, minus some. The table includes tens of thousands of clones, 80% to 90% detected once. The sequencing here drew on peripheral blood, taken on day 0 of MenACWY control vaccination. Receptor source: an adult in good health.

The chain recombines TRBV7-2 with TRBJ1-1; no clear D. This CDR3 is 13 amino acids long. The V end was cut by 3 bases, the J end by 4 bases, with 9 bases between. Germline V gene data show CDR1 as SGHTA and CDR2 as FQGNSA. CDR3 sequence reads: CASSLWEGTEAFF. The CDR3 region has the DNA TGTGCCAGCAGCTTGTGGGAAGGCACTGAAGCTTTCTTT.

CDR3 protein: CASSPGSDGSSGNTIYF. The CDR3 bases are TGTGCCAGCAGCCCAGGAAGCGACGGCAGCTCTGGAAACACCATATATTTT. The rearrangement joins TRBV5-4 to TRBJ1-3, with D uncertain. Germline assignment: CDR1 SGHNT and CDR2 YYREEE (reference sequence). Between the trimmed V and J ends, which lost 4 bases and 0 bases, there was a span of 17 bases. This CDR3 is 17 amino acids long.

This chain uses TRBV7-9 with TRBJ2-7, with a possible D match to TRBD2 (5 bases). V was pared by 5 bases and J by 7 bases, with 21 bases between. This CDR3 contains 15 residues. Germline-derived CDR1 and CDR2 are SEHNR and FQNEAQ (reference sequence). CDR3 amino acids: CASSPIAWVSGEQYF. The CDR3 nucleotides read TGTGCCAGCAGCCCAATTGCGTGGGTTTCGGGAGAGCAGTACTTC.

This chain connects TRBV25-1 to TRBJ2-2, with 9 bases matching TRBD1. Trimming at V came to 0 bases and at J to 3 bases, leaving 8 bases not matched to a gene. Germline V gene sequence: CDR1 MGHDK, CDR2 SYGVNS. This CDR3 is built from 18 residues. CDR3 bases: TGTGCCAGCAGTGAATATTTAACGGGACAGGGACACACCGGGGAGCTGTTTTTT. It translates to CASSEYLTGQGHTGELFF.

V usage is TRBV5-6 and J usage is TRBJ2-1; the D is unclear. Per the germline V gene, CDR1 is SGHDT and CDR2 is YYEEEE. This CDR3 contains 14 residues. The ends were cut back, 4 bases at V and 6 bases at J, with 14 bases in the middle. The CDR3 reads CASSESGSINEQFF. The CDR3 DNA sequence: TGTGCCAGCAGCGAGTCCGGGTCTATCAATGAGCAGTTCTTC.

The V and J genes are TRBV11-3 and TRBJ2-7; the D gene is possibly TRBD1 (5 bases). This CDR3 spans 14 amino acids. Germline V gene sequence: CDR1 SGHNT, CDR2 YENEEA. V was trimmed by 5 bases and J by 3 bases, leaving 14 bases between them. CDR3 protein: CASSPGAQGYEQYF. CDR3 DNA sequence: TGTGCCAGCAGCCCCGGTGCGCAGGGCTACGAGCAGTACTTC.

The V gene is TRBV5-6, the J gene TRBJ1-6; D call uncertain. Germline V gene data show CDR1 as SGHDT and CDR2 as YYEEEE. Deletions cut 1 base from V and 5 bases from J, with 7 bases between. The CDR3 has 14 amino acids. This CDR3 is CASSLYLDNSPLHF. The CDR3 DNA reads TGTGCCAGCAGCTTGTACTTAGATAATTCACCCCTCCACTTT.

The chain recombines TRBV9 with TRBJ1-6, with D unresolved. Germline loops: CDR1 SGDLS, CDR2 YYNGEE. V was clipped by 3 bases and J by 7 bases, with 11 bases between them. The CDR3 runs to 14 residues. CDR3 in DNA: TGTGCCAGCAGCGGGGTTGGGGAGAATTCACCCCTCCACTTT. It encodes CASSGVGENSPLHF.

The chain carries TRBV11-1 and TRBJ2-7, with TRBD2 as a possible D gene (5 bases). Germline CDR1 reads SGHAT; CDR2 reads FQDESV (reference sequence). Deletions cut 5 bases from V and 2 bases from J, with 16 bases between. CDR3 size: 15 residues. The CDR3 DNA sequence: TGTGCCAGCAGCCCCAGCGGCAGGAGTACCTACGAGCAGTACTTC. It codes for CASSPSGRSTYEQYF.

This chain joins TRBV7-6 and TRBJ1-1, with D uncertain. Germline V lookup: CDR1 SGHVS, CDR2 FNYEAQ. The ends were cut back, 1 base at V and 3 bases at J, with 9 bases in the middle. The CDR3 consists of 14 residues. Here the CDR3 reads CASSLGIRDTEAFF. In nucleotides, the CDR3 is TGTGCCAGCAGCTTAGGGATTCGGGACACTGAAGCTTTCTTT.

V usage is TRBV13 and J usage is TRBJ2-7; tentatively, D is TRBD2 (7 bases). Trimming removed 2 bases from V and 8 bases from J, with 31 bases in between. There are 19 residues in the CDR3. Germline CDR1 and CDR2: PRHDT and FYEKMQ (reference sequence). Here the CDR3 reads CASSLRGGNVGRLAGQQYF. CDR3 in DNA: TGTGCCAGCAGCTTAAGAGGGGGAAATGTCGGGAGGTTAGCCGGTCAGCAGTACTTC.

The V and J genes are TRBV7-2 and TRBJ2-3, with a tentative D call TRBD2 (6 bases). The CDR3 spans 15 residues. The V and J ends lost 1 base and 4 bases respectively, with 12 bases between them. Germline V gene data show CDR1 as SGHTA and CDR2 as FQGNSA. CDR3 protein: CASSLGGVVSDTQYF. The DNA for the CDR3 is TGTGCCAGCAGCTTAGGGGGGGTTGTGTCAGATACGCAGTATTTT.

The chain uses TRBV30 and TRBJ2-5; 8 positions agree with TRBD1. The CDR3 extends over 13 amino acids. J gave up 4 bases and V 4 bases, and 5 bases lay outside the gene matches. The V gene's germline CDR1 is GTSNPN and CDR2 SVGIG (reference sequence). The CDR3 sequence: CAWTGGVGETQYF. The CDR3 DNA follows: TGTGCCTGGACAGGGGGCGTGGGAGAGACCCAGTACTTC.

The chain uses TRBV3-1 (or the pseudogene TRBV3-2) and TRBJ1-1; 7 nucleotides match TRBD1. Per the germline V gene, CDR1 is LGHDT and CDR2 is YNNKEL (reference sequence). V shed 4 bases and J 1 base; nucleotides not matched to a gene: 6. The CDR3 contains 15 residues. In DNA, the CDR3 is TGTGCCAGCAGCCTCACGGACAGGACGAACACTGAAGCTTTCTTT. This encodes CASSLTDRTNTEAFF.

Turning to this clone: This CDR3 is also generated by other DNA sequences in the sample. CDR3 amino acids: CASSFGGNSPLHF. CDR3 sequence (DNA): TGTGCCAGCAGCTTCGGGGGTAATTCACCCCTCCACTTT. The chain employs TRBV7-3 and TRBJ1-6; possibly TRBD1 for D (5 bases). Germline loops: CDR1 SGHTA, CDR2 FQGTGA. The CDR3 sequence is 13 residues long. The V end lost 3 bases, the J end lost 6 bases, and 6 bases lay between the germline ends.

V and J are TRBV5-1 and TRBJ1-2, with a weak D call TRBD1 (6 bases). Trimming left V 0 bases short and J 1 base short, with 16 bases between. Germline assignment: CDR1 SGHRS and CDR2 YFSETQ. CDR3 length: 17 amino acids. The CDR3 coding sequence is TGCGCCAGCAGCTTGGCCACCGGGACAACTCTTAACTATGGCTACACCTTC. Translated: CASSLATGTTLNYGYTF.

The J gene is TRBJ1-5, the V gene TRBV28, with D tentatively TRBD1 (5 bases). V was trimmed by 6 bases and J by 1 base, leaving 10 bases between them. Germline V gene data show CDR1 as MDHEN and CDR2 as SYDVKM. The CDR3 runs to 14 residues. CDR3 residues: CASSFRDSNQPQHF. In DNA form, the CDR3 reads TGTGCCAGCAGCTTCCGGGACAGCAATCAGCCCCAGCATTTT.

This clone occurred once. The rearrangement uses TRBV6-5 and TRBJ1-2; the D gene is possibly TRBD1 (6 bases). Germline V CDR1 and CDR2: MNHEY, SVGAGI. The CDR3 sequence is 13 residues long. Trimming removed 6 bases at V and 8 bases at J, with 16 bases between. The CDR3 DNA follows: TGTGCCAGCAGGGCGCTACAGGGCCACGGCTACACCTTC. Amino acid sequence: CASRALQGHGYTF.

The V call is TRBV3-1 (or the pseudogene TRBV3-2), the J call TRBJ2-2; 7 bases fit TRBD2. Unmatched junction bases numbered 4, after V lost 1 base and J lost 2 bases. There are 16 residues in the CDR3. Germline V lookup: CDR1 LGHDT, CDR2 YNNKEL (reference sequence). The CDR3 spells CASSQASGENTGELFF. CDR3 sequence (DNA): TGTGCCAGCAGCCAAGCGAGCGGGGAAAACACCGGGGAGCTGTTTTTT.

This chain's CDR3 is CASSQRQGVGYTF. The CDR3 DNA reads TGTGCCAGCAGCCAACGCCAGGGGGTTGGCTACACCTTC. The V call is TRBV14, the J call TRBJ1-2; 7 bases align to TRBD1. Germline CDR1 SGHDN, CDR2 FVKESK. The CDR3 runs 13 residues. The junction had 4 bases not matched to a gene; V was cut back by 2 bases and J by 7 bases.

The chain has TRBV12-3 or TRBV12-4 and TRBJ1-2; 9 positions match TRBD1. The CDR3 spans 13 residues. J was trimmed by 7 bases and V by 7 bases; bases with no gene match: 7. CDR3 in amino acids: CASTRTGEGGYTF. The CDR3 nucleotides read TGTGCCAGCACCCGGACAGGGGAGGGTGGCTACACCTTC.

The chain is built from TRBV10-3 and TRBJ1-1, with a possible D match to TRBD1 (6 bases). V was trimmed by 4 bases and J by 4 bases, leaving 13 bases between them. Germline assignment: CDR1 ENHRY and CDR2 SYGVKD. The CDR3 consists of 14 residues. CDR3 bases: TGTGCCATCAGTGGGAGACAGGAACGCACTGAAGCTTTCTTT. It yields the protein CAISGRQERTEAFF.

V usage is TRBV6-5 and J usage is TRBJ2-5, with no clear D. The CDR3 is 14 residues long. V dropped 6 bases and J dropped 4 bases, with 15 bases sitting between them. CDR1 and CDR2 (germline): MNHEY, SVGAGI. The CDR3 sequence: CASSPTWSGETQYF. CDR3 nucleotides: TGTGCCAGCAGCCCCACTTGGTCAGGAGAGACCCAGTACTTC.

The genes are TRBV30 and TRBJ1-1; D gene ambiguous. The germline gives CDR1 GTSNPN, CDR2 SVGIG (reference sequence). The CDR3 sequence is 11 residues long. V lost 1 base and J 3 bases, leaving 3 bases between the germline ends. The CDR3 DNA reads as TGTGCCTGGAGTGGGTACACTGAAGCTTTCTTT. Translation: CAWSGYTEAFF. The full variable domain, in which reference TRBV30 and TRBJ1-1 provide the parts outside the CDR3, is SQTIHQWPATLVQPVGSPLSLECTVEGTSNPNLYWYRQAAGRGLQLLFYSVGIGQISSEVPQNLSASRPQDRQFILSSKKLLLSDSGFYLCAWSGYTEAFFGQGTRLTVV.

This clone was observed once. The same CDR3 also results from other DNA sequences found in this sample. The chain uses TRBV10-3 and TRBJ2-5; D is unresolved. The CDR3 totals 11 residues. V was clipped by 2 bases and J by 5 bases, with 3 bases between them. Germline V gene sequence: CDR1 ENHRY, CDR2 SYGVKD. The CDR3 loop reads CAISEGETQYF. In nucleotides, the CDR3 is TGTGCCATCAGTGAGGGGGAGACCCAGTACTTC.

The chain employs TRBV7-2 and TRBJ1-4; the match to TRBD1 covers 8 bases. V lost 3 bases to trimming and J lost 12 bases; unmatched junction nucleotides: 12. The CDR3 sequence is 15 residues long. Germline V gene sequence: CDR1 SGHTA, CDR2 FQGNSA. Here the CDR3 reads CASSFLTDRVVELFF. The CDR3 region has the DNA TGTGCCAGCAGCTTCCTCACGGACAGGGTCGTAGAACTGTTTTTT. Full variable domain (remainder filled in from reference TRBV7-2 and TRBJ1-4): GAGVSQSPSNKVTEKGKDVELRCDPISGHTALYWYRQSLGQGLEFLIYFQGNSAPDKSGLPSDRFSAERTGGSVSTLTIQRTQQEDSAVYLCASSFLTDRVVELFFGSGTQLSVL.

The gene calls are TRBV5-1 and TRBJ2-3, with TRBD2 matching over 10 bases. With V trimmed by 2 bases and J by 1 base, 4 bases remained unmatched. The CDR3 contains 16 residues. Germline V gives CDR1 SGHRS, CDR2 YFSETQ. Written as DNA, the CDR3 is TGCGCCAGCAGCTTAGAGCTAGCGGGGGGCACAGATACGCAGTATTTT. It codes for CASSLELAGGTDTQYF.

This chain joins TRBV10-3 and TRBJ1-1, with TRBD1 matching 12 bases. J gave up 7 bases and V 3 bases, and 6 bases lay outside the gene matches. The CDR3 totals 15 residues. CDR1 and CDR2 from the germline V gene are ENHRY and SYGVKD. The CDR3 loop is CAISDPGQGASEAFF. The CDR3 coding sequence is TGTGCCATCAGTGACCCGGGACAGGGGGCTAGTGAAGCTTTCTTT.

V and J are TRBV15 and TRBJ1-5; D is unclear. Trimming shortened V by 0 bases and J by 6 bases, and 12 bases separated the two germline ends. This CDR3 region has 15 residues. CDR1 LNHNV and CDR2 YYDKDF come from the germline V gene (reference sequence). CDR3 nucleotide sequence: TGTGCCACCAGCAGAGATCGAGGGTCGGCTCAGCCCCAGCATTTT. Residues: CATSRDRGSAQPQHF.